These 18 T cell receptor beta chains came from one sample sequenced in a study of shared clonotypes between healthy human individuals. Positively selected for CCR7, the CD45RO-negative cells used as naive CD8 cells excluded terminally differentiated effector memory CD45RA+ cells. Some clones are missing from TCRdb's copy, which holds only in-frame ones; the method was immunoSEQ multiplex PCR. The table shows about 2,200,000 clones, with about 92% occurring only once. The sample was naive CD8+ T cells from PBMCs. These receptors were obtained from a man younger than 35 in good health. Some clones in this sample may be carry-over from other donors' samples.

This clone was counted once. V and J are TRBV2 and TRBJ1-2; perhaps TRBD1 as D (5 bases). V was cut by 3 bases and J by 4 bases, with 12 bases left in between. This CDR3 contains 14 residues. Per the germline V gene, CDR1 is SNHLY and CDR2 is FYNNEI. CDR3 residues: CASSEGGYGYGYTF. DNA for the CDR3: TGTGCCAGCAGTGAGGGGGGGTACGGCTATGGCTACACCTTC.

This chain links TRBV6-1 with TRBJ1-5, with D unresolved. The CDR3 is made up of 11 amino acids. From germline, CDR1 is MNHNS and CDR2 SASEGT. V lost 3 bases to trimming and J lost 9 bases, with 6 bases between them. The CDR3 region is CASSENRPQHF. The CDR3 DNA reads TGTGCCAGCAGTGAGAACCGGCCCCAGCATTTT.

The chain couples TRBV11-2 to TRBJ2-5; D uncertain. The CDR3 length is 15 residues. The V gene's germline CDR1 is SGHAT and CDR2 FQNNGV. The ends were cut back, 5 bases at V and 4 bases at J, with 17 bases in the middle. DNA for the CDR3: TGTGCCAGCAGCGCCGGGTCTTTTCGCTCAGAGACCCAGTACTTC. Its protein product is CASSAGSFRSETQYF.

The V and J genes are TRBV5-1 and TRBJ2-7; D could derive from TRBD1 or TRBD2 (5 bases each). Germline V gene sequence: CDR1 SGHRS, CDR2 YFSETQ. The CDR3 is made up of 14 amino acids. Trimming stripped 6 bases from V and 0 bases from J, with 13 bases between. This CDR3 is CASTEGLTSYEQYF. Written as DNA, the CDR3 is TGCGCCAGCACCGAGGGGCTCACCTCCTACGAGCAGTACTTC.

CDR3 region: CASSDFIWSGIGHPSEAFF. The DNA for the CDR3 is TGTGCCAGCAGTGACTTTATATGGAGCGGAATCGGTCACCCCTCCGAAGCTTTCTTT. The rearrangement uses TRBV2 and TRBJ1-1; no clear D gene. This CDR3 has 19 amino acids. Germline CDR1 is SNHLY and CDR2 is FYNNEI. Trimming cost V 3 bases and J 8 bases, with 31 bases left between them.

The gene calls are TRBV29-1 and TRBJ2-2; D is possibly TRBD2 (5 bases). The length of the CDR3 is 11 residues. V gave up 3 bases and J gave up 6 bases, with 5 bases separating them. Germline CDR1 and CDR2: SQVTM and ANQGSEA. Here the CDR3 reads CSVDGAGELFF. CDR3 nucleotides: TGCAGCGTTGACGGGGCCGGGGAGCTGTTTTTT.

The chain combines TRBV11-2 with TRBJ1-3, with 7 positions matching TRBD1. J lost 2 bases, V lost 2 bases, and 3 bases had no gene match. Looked up from germline, CDR1 is SGHAT and CDR2 is FQNNGV. The CDR3 is 15 amino acids. The CDR3 sequence is CASSLMGTAGNTIYF. CDR3 sequence (DNA): TGTGCCAGCAGCTTAATGGGGACAGCTGGAAACACCATATATTTT.

The V call is TRBV9, the J call TRBJ2-7, with unresolved D. The CDR3 runs to 11 residues. Per the germline V gene, CDR1 is SGDLS and CDR2 is YYNGEE. V lost 4 bases and J 7 bases, leaving 9 bases between the germline ends. In DNA, the CDR3 is TGTGCCAGCAGCTCACAGACAGAGCAGTACTTC. Its protein product is CASSSQTEQYF.

This chain uses TRBV15 with TRBJ1-5; D gene unclear. Trimming stripped 6 bases from V and 3 bases from J, with 9 bases between. The V gene's germline CDR1 is LNHNV and CDR2 YYDKDF (reference sequence). The CDR3 loop spans 13 amino acids. CDR3 sequence (DNA): TGTGCCACCAGTCGACCTCCCAATCAGCCCCAGCATTTT. It encodes CATSRPPNQPQHF.

J is TRBJ1-5 and V is TRBV19; 7 nucleotides line up with TRBD1. V lost 7 bases and J lost 0; bases outside the gene matches: 6. Germline assignment: CDR1 LNHDA and CDR2 SQIVND (reference sequence). CDR3 size: 15 residues. The CDR3 DNA is TGTGCCAGTACCGAGGACAGGTATAGCAATCAGCCCCAGCATTTT. The encoded protein is CASTEDRYSNQPQHF.

J is TRBJ1-1 and V is TRBV9, with D perhaps TRBD1 (5 bases). This CDR3 has 16 amino acids. The V and J ends lost 3 bases and 3 bases respectively, with 18 bases between them. The germline gives CDR1 SGDLS, CDR2 YYNGEE. The CDR3 loop is CASSDGIRETDTEAFF. CDR3 DNA: TGTGCCAGCAGCGATGGGATCAGGGAAACTGACACTGAAGCTTTCTTT.

Comments on this clone: One end of the junction does not line up with germline, which may come from a read error. The rearrangement links TRBV6-6 to TRBJ1-2; D is unresolved. From germline, CDR1 is MNHNY and CDR2 SVGAGI (reference sequence). The CDR3 consists of 15 residues. CDR3 amino acids: CASSHSRVGFDGYTF. The CDR3, as DNA: TGTGCCAGCAGTCACTCAAGGGTGGGATTCGATGGCTACACCTTC.

The J gene is TRBJ2-7, the V gene TRBV7-2, with D tentatively TRBD2 (6 bases). Trimming cost V 7 bases and J 3 bases, with 16 bases left between them. Germline CDR1 SGHTA, CDR2 FQGNSA. There are 14 residues in the CDR3. CDR3 region: CASTAGTSDYEQYF. The CDR3 bases are TGTGCCAGCACCGCCGGGACTTCAGACTACGAGCAGTACTTC.

The chain couples TRBV27 to TRBJ2-1; either TRBD1 or TRBD2 may supply D (6 bases each). CDR3 length: 15 residues. V was cut by 7 bases and J by 6 bases, with 19 bases left in between. From germline, CDR1 is MNHEY and CDR2 SMNVEV (reference sequence). As DNA, the CDR3 is TGTGCCAGCAACCACGGGGCCTCGGGGGCCAATGAGCAGTTCTTC. It codes for CASNHGASGANEQFF.

The rearrangement links TRBV4-1 to TRBJ1-5; 10 bases fit TRBD1. The V segment lost 2 bases and the J segment 1 base; nucleotides outside the gene matches: 11. In germline, CDR1 is MGHRA, CDR2 YSYEKL. The CDR3 covers 19 residues. CDR3 region: CASSQTSLGTGESNQPQHF. Here the CDR3 DNA reads TGCGCCAGCAGCCAAACCTCCCTGGGGACAGGGGAGAGCAATCAGCCCCAGCATTTT.

The gene calls are TRBV25-1 and TRBJ1-1; D not resolved. Germline V lookup: CDR1 MGHDK, CDR2 SYGVNS. V lost 3 bases and J lost 2, with 7 bases in between. This CDR3 spans 13 amino acids. Written as DNA, the CDR3 is TGTGCCAGCAGTGACCATATAAACACTGAAGCTTTCTTT. This translates into CASSDHINTEAFF.

In its sample, this clone was seen once. The rearrangement uses TRBV11-2 and TRBJ2-7; TRBD1 matches 8 bases. The CDR3 is made up of 16 amino acids. The germline gives CDR1 SGHAT, CDR2 FQNNGV. V gave up 2 bases and J gave up 3 bases; unmatched junction bases: 9. DNA of the CDR3: TGTGCCAGCAGCTTATTTTCCTTGGACAGGGACTACGAGCAGTACTTC. Its protein product is CASSLFSLDRDYEQYF.

The chain has TRBV7-9 and TRBJ1-1; a possible D gene is TRBD1 (6 bases). Trimming left V 6 bases short and J 6 bases short, with 14 bases between. CDR3 length: 13 residues. Germline CDR1 SEHNR, CDR2 FQNEAQ (reference sequence). CDR3 residues: CASRSRGDPEAFF. The CDR3 bases are TGTGCCAGCAGATCAAGGGGGGACCCTGAAGCTTTCTTT. Full variable domain (rest looked up from reference TRBV7-9 and TRBJ1-1): DTGVSQNPRHKITKRGQNVTFRCDPISEHNRLYWYRQTLGQGPEFLTYFQNEAQLEKSRLLSDRFSAERPKGSFSTLEIQRTEQGDSAMYLCASRSRGDPEAFFGQGTRLTVV.